This entry features one T cell receptor beta chain sequence. Antigen: not known. Patients were excluded for uncontrolled infection, other autoimmune disease, pregnancy or lactation. A sample of blood taken at first hyperthyroidism diagnosis preceded any ophthalmopathy symptoms. This CDR3 has 17 residues. Germline values: CDR1 KGHSH, CDR2 LQKENI. V was shortened by 2 bases and J by 2 bases, with 18 bases between the two germline ends. The sample belongs to a study of T cells in Graves' hyperthyroidism and ophthalmopathy. General study points: Blood also held most thyroid clonotypes expanded beyond 0.001. A model using 13 V-J features told ophthalmopathy apart from stable hyperthyroidism.

Template material for amplifying TCR beta CDR3 regions consisted of RNA transcripts. HTBI primers were employed in a first-round RT-PCR of the TCR CDR3. TCRdb re-analysed the multiplex PCR reads in MiXCR, keeping a single row per CDR3 protein. The sample shows around 300,000 distinct CDR3 sequences, roughly 13% of them seen only once. This sequence was found in a woman aged 25 to 39 with Graves' hyperthyroidism that later progressed to Graves' ophthalmopathy. The source material was blood. The chain couples TRBV18 to TRBJ2-5; D possibly corresponds to TRBD2 (6 bases). Written as DNA, the CDR3 is TGTGCCAGCTCACCATCGATATGGGAGGTTTATCAAGAGACCCAGTACTTC. It codes for CASSPSIWEVYQETQYF.